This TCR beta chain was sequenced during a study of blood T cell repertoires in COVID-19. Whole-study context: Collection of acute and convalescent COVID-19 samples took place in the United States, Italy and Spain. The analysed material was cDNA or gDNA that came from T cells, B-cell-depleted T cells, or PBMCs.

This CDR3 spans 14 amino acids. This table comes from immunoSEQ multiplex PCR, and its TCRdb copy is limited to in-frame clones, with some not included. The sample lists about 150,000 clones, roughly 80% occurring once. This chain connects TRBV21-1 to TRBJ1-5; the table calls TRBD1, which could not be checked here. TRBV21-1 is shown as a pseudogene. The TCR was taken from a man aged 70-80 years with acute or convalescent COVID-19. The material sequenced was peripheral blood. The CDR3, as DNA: TGTGCCCTCCCATTTAGGGGTTCGAATCAGCCCCAGCATTTT. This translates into CALPFRGSNQPQHF.